Detailed here is one T cell receptor beta chain. As yet, its antigen is unknown. Germline loops: CDR1 SNHLY, CDR2 FYNNEI. The CDR3 consists of 12 residues. The data were produced by immunoSEQ multiplex PCR, yet TCRdb's version contains in-frame clones alone and is incomplete. The profile shows some 75,000 clones, roughly 93% of them singletons. This sample is part of a study of siplizumab effects on memory and regulatory T cells. Study-level results: Naive T cells appeared more varied than memory cells and looked like key alloresponse contributors. Proliferating siplizumab-culture Treg suppressive function went unconfirmed. Poor capture below about 10^-5 frequency left most alloreactive clones unmapped to unstimulated subsets. For mappable alloreactive CD4+ clones, the mean Treg-derived fraction was approximately 70% with siplizumab and approximately 27% in controls.

The sample comprised CD8+ T cells sorted from blood. The sequence was collected from a human donor in good health. The chain uses TRBV2 and TRBJ2-5, with D uncertain. The better agreement between TRBJ2-7 and the DNA end casts doubt on the J call. The CDR3 region is CASSSRDYEQYF. CDR3 sequence (DNA): TGTGCCAGCAGTTCCAGAGACTACGAGCAGTACTTC.